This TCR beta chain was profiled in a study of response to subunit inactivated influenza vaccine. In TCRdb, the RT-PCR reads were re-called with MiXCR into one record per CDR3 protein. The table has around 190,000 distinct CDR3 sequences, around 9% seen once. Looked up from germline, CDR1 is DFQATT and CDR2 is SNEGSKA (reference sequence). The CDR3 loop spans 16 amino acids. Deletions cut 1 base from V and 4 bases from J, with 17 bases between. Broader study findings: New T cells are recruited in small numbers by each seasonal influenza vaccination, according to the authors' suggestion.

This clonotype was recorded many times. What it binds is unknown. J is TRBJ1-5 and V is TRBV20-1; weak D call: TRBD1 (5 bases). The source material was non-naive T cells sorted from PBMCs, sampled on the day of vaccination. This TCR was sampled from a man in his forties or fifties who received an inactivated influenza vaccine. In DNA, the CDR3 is TGCAGTGCTAGAGCGTGGAGGGGCAGCGGGAATCAGCCCCAGCATTTT. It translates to CSARAWRGSGNQPQHF.